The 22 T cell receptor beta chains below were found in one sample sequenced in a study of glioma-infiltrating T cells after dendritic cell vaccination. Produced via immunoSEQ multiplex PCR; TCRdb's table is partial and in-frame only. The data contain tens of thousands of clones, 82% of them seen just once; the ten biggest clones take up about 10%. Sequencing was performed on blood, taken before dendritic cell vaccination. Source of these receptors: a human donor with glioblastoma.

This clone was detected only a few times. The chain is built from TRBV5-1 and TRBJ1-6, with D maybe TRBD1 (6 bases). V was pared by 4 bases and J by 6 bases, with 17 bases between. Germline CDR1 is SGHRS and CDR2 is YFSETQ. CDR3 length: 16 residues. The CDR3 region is CASSRESGGANSPLHF. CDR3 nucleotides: TGCGCCAGCAGCCGGGAGAGTGGGGGGGCTAATTCACCCCTCCACTTT.

CDR3: CASSLFRTGATDTQYF. The CDR3 bases are TGTGCCAGCAGCTTGTTCCGGACAGGGGCCACAGATACGCAGTATTTT. The chain employs TRBV5-4 and TRBJ2-3; 9 positions match TRBD1. The trim removed 1 base at V and 2 bases at J, leaving 5 bases unmatched. The CDR3 consists of 16 residues. From germline, CDR1 is SGHNT and CDR2 YYREEE (reference sequence).

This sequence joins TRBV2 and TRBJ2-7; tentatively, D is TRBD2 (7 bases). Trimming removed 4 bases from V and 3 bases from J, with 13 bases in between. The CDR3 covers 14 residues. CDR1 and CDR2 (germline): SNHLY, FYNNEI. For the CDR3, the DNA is TGTGCCAGCAGTGGAGGGGGGGCGATCTACGAGCAGTACTTC. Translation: CASSGGGAIYEQYF.

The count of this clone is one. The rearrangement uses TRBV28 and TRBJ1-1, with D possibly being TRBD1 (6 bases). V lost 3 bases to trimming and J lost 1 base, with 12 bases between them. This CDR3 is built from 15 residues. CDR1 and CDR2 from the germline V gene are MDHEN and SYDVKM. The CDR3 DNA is TGTGCCAGCAGTTTCAACAGGGCGAGGAACACTGAAGCTTTCTTT. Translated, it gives CASSFNRARNTEAFF.

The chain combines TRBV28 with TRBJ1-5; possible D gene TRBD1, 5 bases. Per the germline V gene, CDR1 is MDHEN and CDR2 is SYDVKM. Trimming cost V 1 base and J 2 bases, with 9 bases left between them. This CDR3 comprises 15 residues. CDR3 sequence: CASSLLGAGNQPQHF. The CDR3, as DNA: TGTGCCAGCAGTTTATTAGGGGCAGGCAATCAGCCCCAGCATTTT.

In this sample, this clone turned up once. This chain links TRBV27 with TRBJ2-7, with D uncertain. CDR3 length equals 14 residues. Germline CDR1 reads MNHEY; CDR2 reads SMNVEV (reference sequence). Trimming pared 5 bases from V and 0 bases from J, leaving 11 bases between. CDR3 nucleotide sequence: TGTGCCAGCAGTACCGGAGTTAGCTCCTACGAGCAGTACTTC. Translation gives CASSTGVSSYEQYF.

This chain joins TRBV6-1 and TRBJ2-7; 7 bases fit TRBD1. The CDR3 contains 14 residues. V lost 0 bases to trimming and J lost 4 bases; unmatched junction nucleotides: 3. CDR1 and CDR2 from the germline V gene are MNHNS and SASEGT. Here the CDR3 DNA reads TGTGCCAGCAGTGAAGCCCTGACAGGGTACGAGCAGTACTTC. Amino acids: CASSEALTGYEQYF.

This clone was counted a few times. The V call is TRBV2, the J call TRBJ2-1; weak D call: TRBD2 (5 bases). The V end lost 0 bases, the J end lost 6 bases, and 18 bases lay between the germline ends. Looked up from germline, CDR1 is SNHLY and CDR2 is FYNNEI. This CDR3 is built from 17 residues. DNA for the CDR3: TGTGCCAGCAGTGAAGCAAGGGCGAGGGATGTGGGCAATGAGCAGTTCTTC. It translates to CASSEARARDVGNEQFF. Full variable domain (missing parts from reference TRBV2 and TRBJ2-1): EPEVTQTPSHQVTQMGQEVILRCVPISNHLYFYWYRQILGQKVEFLVSFYNNEISEKSEIFDDQFSVERPDGSNFTLKIRSTKLEDSAMYFCASSEARARDVGNEQFFGPGTRLTVL.

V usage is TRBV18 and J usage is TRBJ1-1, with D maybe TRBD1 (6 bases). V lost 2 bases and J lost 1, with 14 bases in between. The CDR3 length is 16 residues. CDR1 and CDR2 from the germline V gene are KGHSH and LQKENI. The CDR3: CASSPGDTSTNTEAFF. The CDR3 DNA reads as TGTGCCAGCTCACCAGGGGACACTAGTACGAACACTGAAGCTTTCTTT.

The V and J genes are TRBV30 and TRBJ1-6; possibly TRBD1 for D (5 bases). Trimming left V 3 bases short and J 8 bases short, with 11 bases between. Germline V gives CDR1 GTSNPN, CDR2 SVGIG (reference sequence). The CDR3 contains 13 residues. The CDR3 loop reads CAWSGRADSPLHF. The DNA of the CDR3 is TGTGCCTGGAGCGGCAGGGCCGATTCACCCCTCCACTTT.

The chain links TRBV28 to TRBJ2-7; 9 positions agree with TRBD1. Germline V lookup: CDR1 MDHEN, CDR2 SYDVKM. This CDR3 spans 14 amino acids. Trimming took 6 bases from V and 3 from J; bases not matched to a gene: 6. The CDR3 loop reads CASRAGTGYYEQYF. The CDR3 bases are TGTGCCAGCAGGGCCGGGACAGGGTACTACGAGCAGTACTTC.

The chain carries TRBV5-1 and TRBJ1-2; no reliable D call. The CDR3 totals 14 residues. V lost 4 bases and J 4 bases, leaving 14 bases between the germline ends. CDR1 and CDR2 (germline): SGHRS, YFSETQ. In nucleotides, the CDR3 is TGCGCCAGCAGCCCTGCCCCGTCGGGCTATGGCTACACCTTC. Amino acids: CASSPAPSGYGYTF.

The CDR3 loop reads CASSRSGVTNEKLFF. The DNA for the CDR3 is TGTGCCAGCTCACGGTCCGGGGTCACAAATGAAAAACTGTTTTTT. The chain recombines TRBV18 with TRBJ1-4; no clear D gene. The CDR3 length is 15 residues. Per the germline V gene, CDR1 is KGHSH and CDR2 is LQKENI. With 4 bases removed from V and 5 bases from J, the gap between germline ends came to 14 bases.

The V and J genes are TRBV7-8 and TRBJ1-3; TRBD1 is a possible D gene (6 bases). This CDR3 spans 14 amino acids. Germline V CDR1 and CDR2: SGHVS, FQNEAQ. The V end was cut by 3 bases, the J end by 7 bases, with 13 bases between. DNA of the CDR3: TGTGCCAGCAGCTTCGTTTCAGGGGTCAACACCATATATTTT. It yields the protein CASSFVSGVNTIYF. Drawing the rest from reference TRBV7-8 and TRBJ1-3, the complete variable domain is GAGVSQSPRYKVAKRGQDVALRCDPISGHVSLFWYQQALGQGPEFLTYFQNEAQLDKSGLPSDRFFAERPEGSVSTLKIQRTQQEDSAVYLCASSFVSGVNTIYFGEGSWLTVV.

CDR3 DNA sequence: TGTGCCAGCAGTTACTCGGGGGCGCTCGGCACTGAAGCTTTCTTT. Encoded protein: CASSYSGALGTEAFF. V gene TRBV6-6 combines with J gene TRBJ1-1; possibly TRBD1 for D (6 bases). Germline CDR1 is MNHNY and CDR2 is SVGAGI (reference sequence). The CDR3 is made up of 15 amino acids. V lost 0 bases and J 4 bases, leaving 12 bases between the germline ends.

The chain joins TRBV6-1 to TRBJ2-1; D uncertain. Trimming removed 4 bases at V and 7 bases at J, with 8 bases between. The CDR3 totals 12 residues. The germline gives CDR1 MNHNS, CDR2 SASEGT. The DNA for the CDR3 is TGTGCCAGCAGTGCCCGGGTTAATGAGCAGTTCTTC. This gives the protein CASSARVNEQFF.

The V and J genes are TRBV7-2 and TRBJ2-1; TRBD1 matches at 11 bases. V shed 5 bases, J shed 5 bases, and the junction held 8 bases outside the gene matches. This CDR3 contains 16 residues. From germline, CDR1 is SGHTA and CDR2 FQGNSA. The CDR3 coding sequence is TGTGCCAGCAGCAACCTGGACAGGGGGCTTGACAATGAGCAGTTCTTC. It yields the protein CASSNLDRGLDNEQFF. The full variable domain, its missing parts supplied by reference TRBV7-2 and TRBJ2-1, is GAGVSQSPSNKVTEKGKDVELRCDPISGHTALYWYRQSLGQGLEFLIYFQGNSAPDKSGLPSDRFSAERTGGSVSTLTIQRTQQEDSAVYLCASSNLDRGLDNEQFFGPGTRLTVL.

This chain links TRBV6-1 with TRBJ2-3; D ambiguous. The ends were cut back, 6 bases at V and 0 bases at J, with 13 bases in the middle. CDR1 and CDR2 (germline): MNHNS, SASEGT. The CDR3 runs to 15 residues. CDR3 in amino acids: CASSPRVSSTDTQYF. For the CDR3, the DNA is TGTGCCAGCAGCCCCCGGGTTTCTAGCACAGATACGCAGTATTTT.

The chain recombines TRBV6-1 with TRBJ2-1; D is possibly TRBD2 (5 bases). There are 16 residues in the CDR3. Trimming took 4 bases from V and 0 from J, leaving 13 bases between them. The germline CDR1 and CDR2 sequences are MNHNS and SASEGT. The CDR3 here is CASSGELVNSYNEQFF. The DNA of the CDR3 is TGTGCCAGCAGTGGAGAACTAGTGAACTCCTACAATGAGCAGTTCTTC.

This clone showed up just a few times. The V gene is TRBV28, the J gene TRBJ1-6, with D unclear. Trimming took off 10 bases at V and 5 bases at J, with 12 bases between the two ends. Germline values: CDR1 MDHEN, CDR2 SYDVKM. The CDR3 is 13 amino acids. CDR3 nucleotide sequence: TGTGCCACCGCTACGGTTCATAATTCACCCCTCCACTTT. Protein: CATATVHNSPLHF.

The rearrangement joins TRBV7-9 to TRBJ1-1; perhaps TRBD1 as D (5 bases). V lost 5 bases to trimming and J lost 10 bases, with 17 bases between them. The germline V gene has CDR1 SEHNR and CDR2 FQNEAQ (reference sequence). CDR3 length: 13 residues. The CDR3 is CASSPEGWGGAFF. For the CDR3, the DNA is TGTGCCAGCAGCCCCGAGGGGTGGGGGGGAGCTTTCTTT. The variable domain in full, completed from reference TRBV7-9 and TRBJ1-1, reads DTGVSQNPRHKITKRGQNVTFRCDPISEHNRLYWYRQTLGQGPEFLTYFQNEAQLEKSRLLSDRFSAERPKGSFSTLEIQRTEQGDSAMYLCASSPEGWGGAFFGQGTRLTVV.

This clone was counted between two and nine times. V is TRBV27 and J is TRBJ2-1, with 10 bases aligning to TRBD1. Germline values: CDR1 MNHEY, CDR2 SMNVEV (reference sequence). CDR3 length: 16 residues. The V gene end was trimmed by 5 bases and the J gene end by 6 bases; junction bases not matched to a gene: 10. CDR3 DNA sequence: TGTGCCAGCAGTGAACCGGGACAGGGGAGGTCCAATGAGCAGTTCTTC. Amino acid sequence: CASSEPGQGRSNEQFF.